The 23 T cell receptor beta chains listed next were all sequenced from one sample in a study of blood T cell repertoires in COVID-19. Data came from immunoSEQ multiplex PCR; TCRdb stores just in-frame clones and leaves some out. The sample includes 30,000 to 35,000 clones, around 80% seen only once; the top ten take approximately 40%. Sequencing used peripheral blood. The receptors were sampled from a man older than 75 with active or convalescent COVID-19.

The chain carries TRBV7-2 and TRBJ1-3, with D uncertain. This CDR3 contains 15 residues. Germline V gene data show CDR1 as SGHTA and CDR2 as FQGNSA. Trimming cost V 5 bases and J 0 bases, with 11 bases left between them. The CDR3 DNA sequence: TGTGCCAGCAGCCCAGCGGTTATCTCTGGAAACACCATATATTTT. Translating gives CASSPAVISGNTIYF.

The chain couples TRBV3-1 (or the pseudogene TRBV3-2) to TRBJ1-1; no firm D call. The germline V gene encodes CDR1 LGHDT and CDR2 YNNKEL (reference sequence). This CDR3 comprises 12 residues. V was shortened by 4 bases and J by 4 bases, with 7 bases between the two germline ends. CDR3 bases: TGTGCCAGCAGCCCCGCGGGCACTGAAGCTTTCTTT. Its translation: CASSPAGTEAFF.

This clone occurred a few times. The genes are TRBV20-1 and TRBJ1-5, with TRBD1 as a possible D gene (5 bases). The CDR3 spans 14 residues. Looked up from germline, CDR1 is DFQATT and CDR2 is SNEGSKA (reference sequence). Trimming stripped 3 bases from V and 7 bases from J, with 16 bases between. Here the CDR3 reads CSASPLQGYQPQHF. The CDR3 DNA is TGCAGTGCTAGTCCCCTGCAGGGTTACCAGCCCCAGCATTTT.

The CDR3 nucleotides are TGTGCCAGCAGACTAGAAGAGACCCAGTACTTC. As protein: CASRLEETQYF. The chain couples TRBV6-6 to TRBJ2-5; tentative D call: TRBD2 (5 bases). This CDR3 has 11 amino acids. Between the trimmed V and J ends, which lost 6 bases and 3 bases, there was a span of 5 bases. The V gene's germline CDR1 is MNHNY and CDR2 SVGAGI (reference sequence).

Comments on this clone: Other nucleotide sequences in the sample specify the same CDR3. The chain is built from TRBV25-1 and TRBJ2-1, with D maybe TRBD2 (6 bases). V dropped 5 bases and J dropped 5 bases, with 16 bases sitting between them. The CDR3 runs 15 residues. The germline V gene has CDR1 MGHDK and CDR2 SYGVNS. This chain's CDR3 is CASSPKRGLNNEQFF. In nucleotides, the CDR3 is TGTGCCAGCAGTCCAAAGAGGGGACTCAACAATGAGCAGTTCTTC.

This chain joins TRBV7-8 and TRBJ1-2; D is possibly TRBD1 (5 bases). Per germline, CDR1 SGHVS and CDR2 FQNEAQ. The CDR3 contains 13 residues. Trimming pared 3 bases from V and 8 bases from J, leaving 13 bases between. The CDR3 sequence: CASSFAGGNGYTF. CDR3 DNA sequence: TGTGCCAGCAGCTTCGCGGGGGGGAACGGCTACACCTTC.

This chain links TRBV5-1 with TRBJ2-1; D gene ambiguous. Looked up from germline, CDR1 is SGHRS and CDR2 is YFSETQ. The ends were cut back, 0 bases at V and 0 bases at J, with 13 bases in the middle. The CDR3 is 17 amino acids. The CDR3 nucleotides read TGCGCCAGCAGCTTGGCCTTTCCAGGCAGCTCCTACAATGAGCAGTTCTTC. Its protein is CASSLAFPGSSYNEQFF.

On this clone: An end of the junction differs from the germline gene, which may be a read error. The V call is TRBV6-1, the J call TRBJ2-5; TRBD2 matches 10 bases. This CDR3 is 16 amino acids long. Germline V gives CDR1 MNHNS, CDR2 SASEGT. CDR3 in amino acids: CASSEGSLAGVQTQYF. The CDR3 region has the DNA TGTGCCAGCAGCGAAGGATCCCTAGCGGGAGTGCAGACCCAGTACTTC.

The chain is built from TRBV4-2 and TRBJ2-3; D is uncertain. V was cut by 0 bases and J by 0 bases, with 4 bases left in between. The CDR3 spans 14 residues. Germline values: CDR1 LGHNA, CDR2 YNFKEQ. Here the CDR3 DNA reads TGTGCCAGCAGCCAAGAAGCTAGCACAGATACGCAGTATTTT. This gives the protein CASSQEASTDTQYF.

This clone was detected only once. The chain combines TRBV4-2 with TRBJ1-4; D is uncertain. CDR1 is LGHNA and CDR2 is YNFKEQ in the germline V gene. The CDR3 is 15 amino acids. Trimming left V 1 base short and J 4 bases short, with 10 bases between. CDR3 coding DNA: TGTGCCAGCAGCCAAGCCGAACAGAGTAATGAAAAACTGTTTTTT. The encoded protein is CASSQAEQSNEKLFF.

The CDR3 spells CASSRSGQGSTDTQYF. The CDR3 DNA follows: TGCGCCAGCAGCCGTTCAGGACAGGGTAGCACAGATACGCAGTATTTT. The chain joins TRBV5-1 to TRBJ2-3; 8 positions agree with TRBD1. The CDR3 is made up of 16 amino acids. V lost 4 bases, J lost 0 bases, and 7 bases stayed unmatched. Germline lookup yields CDR1 SGHRS and CDR2 YFSETQ.

J is TRBJ2-7 and V is TRBV5-4, with 13 bases lining up with TRBD2. CDR3 length: 18 amino acids. Trimming took 0 bases from V and 5 from J; bases not matched to a gene: 11. Per germline, CDR1 SGHNT and CDR2 YYREEE (reference sequence). In DNA, the CDR3 is TGTGCCAGCAGCTTGGAAAGGACTAGCGGGAGCCCCGTCCACGAGCAGTACTTC. Translated: CASSLERTSGSPVHEQYF. The whole variable domain, filled in from reference TRBV5-4 and TRBJ2-7, reads ETGVTQSPTHLIKTRGQQVTLRCSSQSGHNTVSWYQQALGQGPQFIFQYYREEENGRGNFPPRFSGLQFPNYSSELNVNALELDDSALYLCASSLERTSGSPVHEQYFGPGTRLTVT.

The genes are TRBV19 and TRBJ2-5; 14 bases line up with TRBD2. Trimming cost V 3 bases and J 7 bases; bases outside gene matches: 7. The CDR3 extends over 16 amino acids. Germline lookup yields CDR1 LNHDA and CDR2 SQIVND (reference sequence). CDR3 DNA: TGTGCCAGTAGTATGGCCGGGACTAGCGGGAGTGTGACCCAGTACTTC. It yields the protein CASSMAGTSGSVTQYF.

V usage is TRBV28 and J usage is TRBJ1-2; D call uncertain. V lost 5 bases, J lost 2 bases, and 12 bases lay in between. The CDR3 length is 14 residues. In germline, CDR1 is MDHEN, CDR2 SYDVKM. CDR3 amino acids: CASSGSEGNYGYTF. The CDR3 bases are TGTGCCAGCAGTGGGTCTGAGGGCAACTATGGCTACACCTTC.

The rearrangement links TRBV6-2 or TRBV6-3 to TRBJ2-3; D possibly corresponds to TRBD1 (5 bases). Germline values: CDR1 MNHEY, CDR2 SVGEGT. V lost 5 bases to trimming and J lost 1 base, with 22 bases between them. This CDR3 has 18 amino acids. CDR3 DNA sequence: TGTGCCAGCAGTACCCTCCGTTTCGACAGAAAAGGCACAGATACGCAGTATTTT. Translating gives CASSTLRFDRKGTDTQYF.

This chain uses TRBV6-5 with TRBJ1-1; TRBD1 is a possible D gene (5 bases). CDR1 is MNHEY and CDR2 is SVGAGI in the germline V gene. Between the trimmed V and J ends, which lost 4 bases and 1 base, there was a span of 13 bases. The CDR3 covers 15 residues. The CDR3 reads CASSSQAGRNTEAFF. The DNA for the CDR3 is TGTGCCAGCAGTTCTCAAGCAGGGCGGAACACTGAAGCTTTCTTT.

The chain has TRBV5-1 and TRBJ2-5; TRBD1 aligns across 10 bases. CDR3 length: 16 amino acids. Germline CDR1 SGHRS, CDR2 YFSETQ. V gave up 2 bases and J gave up 1 base; unmatched junction bases: 5. The CDR3 loop is CASSLTGQGIQETQYF. CDR3 sequence (DNA): TGCGCCAGCAGCTTAACGGGACAGGGGATCCAAGAGACCCAGTACTTC.

The chain combines TRBV18 with TRBJ1-4, with unresolved D. The CDR3 has 13 residues. V was shortened by 6 bases and J by 6 bases, with 11 bases between the two germline ends. Germline V gene data show CDR1 as KGHSH and CDR2 as LQKENI. Written as DNA, the CDR3 is TGTGCCAGCTCTAACCTCCGGGATGAAAAACTGTTTTTT. It is translated as CASSNLRDEKLFF.

The chain employs TRBV2 and TRBJ2-4; 7 bases fit TRBD2. V dropped 8 bases and J dropped 5; count of bases not matched to a gene: 12. Germline V gene sequence: CDR1 SNHLY, CDR2 FYNNEI. The CDR3 is made up of 15 amino acids. The CDR3 DNA sequence: TGTGCCAGCGGAGTTCGGTCTGCGGGGGAAAACATTCAGTACTTC. Its translation is CASGVRSAGENIQYF.

The count of this clone is one. V is TRBV24-1 and J is TRBJ2-5; TRBD2 matches at 7 bases. This CDR3 has 15 residues. Losses at the gene ends were 3 bases for V and 5 bases for J; bases not matched to a gene: 8. Per the germline V gene, CDR1 is KGHDR and CDR2 is SFDVKD. CDR3 in amino acids: CATSDATPGRETQYF. The CDR3 DNA sequence: TGTGCCACCAGTGATGCCACCCCCGGGAGGGAGACCCAGTACTTC.

V usage is TRBV7-2 and J usage is TRBJ2-5, with 10 positions matching TRBD2. J was trimmed by 4 bases and V by 5 bases; bases with no gene match: 7. CDR1 and CDR2 (germline): SGHTA, FQGNSA. The CDR3 totals 15 residues. The DNA for the CDR3 is TGTGCCAGCAGCGTAAGACGGACTAGCGGAGAGACCCAGTACTTC. This codes for CASSVRRTSGETQYF.

The rearrangement joins TRBV4-2 to TRBJ2-1, with 12 positions matching TRBD2. The CDR3 has 15 amino acids. In germline, CDR1 is LGHNA, CDR2 YNFKEQ. Unmatched junction bases numbered 2, after V lost 1 base and J lost 7 bases. The CDR3 protein is CASSQVTSGRNEQFF. CDR3 nucleotides: TGTGCCAGCAGCCAAGTAACTAGCGGGAGGAATGAGCAGTTCTTC.

The chain couples TRBV7-9 to TRBJ1-4; 9 bases align to TRBD1. CDR1 and CDR2 (germline): SEHNR, FQNEAQ (reference sequence). The CDR3 covers 14 residues. J gave up 8 bases and V 3 bases, and 4 bases lay outside the gene matches. CDR3 protein: CASSFGQGREKLFF. The CDR3 DNA follows: TGTGCCAGCAGCTTTGGACAGGGGCGGGAAAAACTGTTTTTT.